The following is a T cell receptor beta chain sequence with its context. Its antigen is as yet unknown. The data belong to a study of CD8 T cells in ankylosing spondylitis. Study-wide points: There was reportedly significant enrichment of clones that were disease-linked in matched ankylosing spondylitis synovial fluid. A TCR beta motif of 7 to 9 highly homologous variants seemed to mark ankylosing spondylitis blood. CD8+ by phenotype, disease-linked clones were relatively rare in peripheral blood.

A single record per CDR3 protein comes from TCRdb applying MiXCR to the 5' RACE reads. The data show around 100,000 distinct CDR3 sequences, around 24% seen once. This receptor was identified in a male donor with ankylosing spondylitis. Sequenced sample: synovial fluid, either unsorted or a sorted T cell fraction (not recorded which).

The CDR3 nucleotides are TGTGCCAGCAGTGTTATGAGGGGGGATCAGCCCCAGCATTTT. This translates into CASSVMRGDQPQHF. The chain employs TRBV6-1 and TRBJ1-5; possible D gene TRBD1, 6 bases. CDR3 length: 14 residues. Germline V lookup: CDR1 MNHNS, CDR2 SASEGT. Trimming cost V 4 bases and J 5 bases, with 12 bases left between them.